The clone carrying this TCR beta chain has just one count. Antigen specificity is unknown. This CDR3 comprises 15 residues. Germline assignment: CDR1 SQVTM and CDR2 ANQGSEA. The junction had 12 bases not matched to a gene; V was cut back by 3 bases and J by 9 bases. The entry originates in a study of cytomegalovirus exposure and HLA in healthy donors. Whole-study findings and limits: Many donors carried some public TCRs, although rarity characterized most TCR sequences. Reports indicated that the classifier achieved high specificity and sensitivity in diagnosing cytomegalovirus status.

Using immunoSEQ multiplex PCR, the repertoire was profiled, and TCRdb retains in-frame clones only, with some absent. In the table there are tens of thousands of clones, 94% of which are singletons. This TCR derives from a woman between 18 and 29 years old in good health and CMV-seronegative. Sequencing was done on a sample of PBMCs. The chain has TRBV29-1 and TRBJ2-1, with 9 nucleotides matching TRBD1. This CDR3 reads CSVEGSGTGIGEQFF. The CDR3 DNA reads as TGCAGCGTTGAGGGGTCCGGGACAGGGATCGGTGAGCAGTTCTTC.